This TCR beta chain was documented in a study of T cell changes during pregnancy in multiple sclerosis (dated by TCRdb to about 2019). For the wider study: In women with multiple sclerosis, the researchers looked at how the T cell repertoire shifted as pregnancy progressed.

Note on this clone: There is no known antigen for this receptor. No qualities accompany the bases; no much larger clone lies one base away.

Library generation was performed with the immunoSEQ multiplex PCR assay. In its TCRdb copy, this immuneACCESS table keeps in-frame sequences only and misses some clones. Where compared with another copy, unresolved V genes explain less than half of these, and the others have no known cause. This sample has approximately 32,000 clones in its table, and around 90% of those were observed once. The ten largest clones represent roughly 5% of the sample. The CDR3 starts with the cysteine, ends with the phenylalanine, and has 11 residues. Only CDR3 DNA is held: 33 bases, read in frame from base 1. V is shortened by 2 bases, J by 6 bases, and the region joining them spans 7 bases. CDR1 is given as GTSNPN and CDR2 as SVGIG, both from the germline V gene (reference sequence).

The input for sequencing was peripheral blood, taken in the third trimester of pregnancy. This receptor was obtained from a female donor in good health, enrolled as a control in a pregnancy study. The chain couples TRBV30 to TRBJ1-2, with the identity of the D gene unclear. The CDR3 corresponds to CAWSSGNGYTF. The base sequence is TGTGCCTGGAGTTCGGGGAATGGCTACACCTTC. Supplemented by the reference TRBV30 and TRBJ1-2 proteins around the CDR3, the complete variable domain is SQTIHQWPATLVQPVGSPLSLECTVEGTSNPNLYWYRQAAGRGLQLLFYSVGIGQISSEVPQNLSASRPQDRQFILSSKKLLLSDSGFYLCAWSSGNGYTFGSGTRLTVV.